The sequence of this T cell receptor (beta chain) was determined in a study of T cells in Graves' hyperthyroidism and ophthalmopathy. The wider study: It was at initial diagnosis, before any treatment, that peripheral blood was collected.

Fresh peripheral blood, approximately 10 ml, was the source of the PBMCs. CDR1 SGHRS and CDR2 YFSETQ come from the germline V gene. V lost 1 base, J lost 6 bases, and 14 bases lay in between. This CDR3 comprises 15 residues. This clonotype was detected many times. Amplified regions were TCR beta CDR3 sequences from RNA transcripts. HTBI primers were used for first-round RT-PCR of the TCR CDR3. TCRdb re-called the multiplex PCR reads through MiXCR, storing one row per CDR3 protein. The profile shows about 420,000 distinct CDR3 sequences, 15% to 19% of them singletons. The sequence was collected from a young woman with Graves' hyperthyroidism. The chain combines TRBV5-1 with TRBJ2-1; D not certain. Sample: blood. The CDR3 DNA sequence: TGCGCCAGCAGCTTGTCGCGTGTGGTGTTCAATGAGCAGTTCTTC. Its protein product is CASSLSRVVFNEQFF.